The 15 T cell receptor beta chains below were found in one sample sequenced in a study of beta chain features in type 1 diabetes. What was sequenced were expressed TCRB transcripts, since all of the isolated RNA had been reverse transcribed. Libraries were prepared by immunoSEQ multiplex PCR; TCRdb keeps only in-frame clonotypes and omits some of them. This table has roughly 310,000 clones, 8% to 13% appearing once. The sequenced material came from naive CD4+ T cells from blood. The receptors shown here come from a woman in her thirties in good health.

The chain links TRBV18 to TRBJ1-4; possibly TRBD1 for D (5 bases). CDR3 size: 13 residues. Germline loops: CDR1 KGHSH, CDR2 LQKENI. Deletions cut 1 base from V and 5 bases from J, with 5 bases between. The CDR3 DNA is TGTGCCAGCTCACCACGACAGAATGAAAAACTGTTTTTT. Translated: CASSPRQNEKLFF.

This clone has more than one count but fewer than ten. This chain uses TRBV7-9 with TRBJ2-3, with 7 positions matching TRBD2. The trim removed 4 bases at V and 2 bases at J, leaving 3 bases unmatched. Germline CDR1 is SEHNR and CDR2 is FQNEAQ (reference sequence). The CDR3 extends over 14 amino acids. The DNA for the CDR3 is TGTGCCAGCAGCTCGGGACTAAACACAGATACGCAGTATTTT. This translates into CASSSGLNTDTQYF. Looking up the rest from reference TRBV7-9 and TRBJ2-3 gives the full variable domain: DTGVSQNPRHKITKRGQNVTFRCDPISEHNRLYWYRQTLGQGPEFLTYFQNEAQLEKSRLLSDRFSAERPKGSFSTLEIQRTEQGDSAMYLCASSSGLNTDTQYFGPGTRLTVL.

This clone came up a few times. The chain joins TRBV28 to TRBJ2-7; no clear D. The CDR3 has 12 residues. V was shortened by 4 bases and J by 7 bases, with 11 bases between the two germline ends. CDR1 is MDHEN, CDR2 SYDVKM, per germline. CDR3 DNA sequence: TGTGCCAGCAGTTCAAATCCGCGGGAGCAGTACTTC. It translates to CASSSNPREQYF.

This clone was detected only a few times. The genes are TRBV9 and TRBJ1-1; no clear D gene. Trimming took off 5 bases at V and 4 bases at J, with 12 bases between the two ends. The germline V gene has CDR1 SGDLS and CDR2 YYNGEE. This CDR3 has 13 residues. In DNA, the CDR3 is TGTGCCAGCAGTCCAGGTCGGGGCACTGAAGCTTTCTTT. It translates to CASSPGRGTEAFF.

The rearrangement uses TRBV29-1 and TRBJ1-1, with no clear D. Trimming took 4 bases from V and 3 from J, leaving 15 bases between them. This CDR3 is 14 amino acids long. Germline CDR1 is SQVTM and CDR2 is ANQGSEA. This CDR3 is CSVVGGFGDTEAFF. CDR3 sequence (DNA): TGCAGCGTTGTGGGAGGATTCGGGGACACTGAAGCTTTCTTT.

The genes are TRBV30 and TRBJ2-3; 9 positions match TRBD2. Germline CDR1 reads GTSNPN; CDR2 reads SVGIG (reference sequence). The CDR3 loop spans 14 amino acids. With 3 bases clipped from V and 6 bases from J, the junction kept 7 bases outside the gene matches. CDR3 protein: CAWRSAGGRDTQYF. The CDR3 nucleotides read TGTGCCTGGAGATCAGCGGGAGGTAGGGATACGCAGTATTTT.

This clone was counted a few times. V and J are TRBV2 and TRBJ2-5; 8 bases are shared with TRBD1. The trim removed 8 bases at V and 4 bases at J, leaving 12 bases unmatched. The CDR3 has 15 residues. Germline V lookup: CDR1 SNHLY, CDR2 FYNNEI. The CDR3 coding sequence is TGTGCCAGCGACCATAGACAGGGGTTAGGAGAGACCCAGTACTTC. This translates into CASDHRQGLGETQYF.

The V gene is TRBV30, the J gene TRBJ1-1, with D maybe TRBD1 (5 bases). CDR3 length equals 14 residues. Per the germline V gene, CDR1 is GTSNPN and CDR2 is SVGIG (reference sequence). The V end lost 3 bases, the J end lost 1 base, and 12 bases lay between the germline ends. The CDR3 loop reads CAWRGTGSNTEAFF. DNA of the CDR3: TGTGCCTGGAGAGGTACAGGCTCGAACACTGAAGCTTTCTTT. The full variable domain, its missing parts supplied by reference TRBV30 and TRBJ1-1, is SQTIHQWPATLVQPVGSPLSLECTVEGTSNPNLYWYRQAAGRGLQLLFYSVGIGQISSEVPQNLSASRPQDRQFILSSKKLLLSDSGFYLCAWRGTGSNTEAFFGQGTRLTVV.

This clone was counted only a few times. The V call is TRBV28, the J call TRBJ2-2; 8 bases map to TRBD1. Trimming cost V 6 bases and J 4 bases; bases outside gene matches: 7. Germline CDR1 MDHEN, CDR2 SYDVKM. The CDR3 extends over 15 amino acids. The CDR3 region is CASRETGVITGELFF. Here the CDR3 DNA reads TGTGCCAGCAGGGAGACAGGGGTTATCACCGGGGAGCTGTTTTTT.

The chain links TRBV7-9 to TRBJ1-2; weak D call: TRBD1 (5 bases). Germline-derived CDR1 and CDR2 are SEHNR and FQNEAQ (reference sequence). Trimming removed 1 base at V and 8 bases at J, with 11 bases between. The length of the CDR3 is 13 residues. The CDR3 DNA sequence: TGTGCCAGCAGCTTAGGCAGGGATCTAGGCTACACCTTC. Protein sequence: CASSLGRDLGYTF.

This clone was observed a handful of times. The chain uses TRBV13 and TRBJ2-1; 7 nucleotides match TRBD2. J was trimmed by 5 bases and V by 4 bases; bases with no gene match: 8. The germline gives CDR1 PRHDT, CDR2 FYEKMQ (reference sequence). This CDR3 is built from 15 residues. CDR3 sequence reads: CASSSLWTRDNEQFF. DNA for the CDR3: TGTGCCAGCAGCTCGCTGTGGACTAGAGACAATGAGCAGTTCTTC.

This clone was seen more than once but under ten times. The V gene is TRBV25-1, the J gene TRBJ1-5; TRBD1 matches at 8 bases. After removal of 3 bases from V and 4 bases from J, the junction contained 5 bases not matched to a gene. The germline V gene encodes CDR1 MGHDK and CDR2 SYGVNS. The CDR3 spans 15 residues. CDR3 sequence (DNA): TGTGCCAGCAGTGACCCCGGGACAGGAAATCAGCCCCAGCATTTT. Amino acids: CASSDPGTGNQPQHF.

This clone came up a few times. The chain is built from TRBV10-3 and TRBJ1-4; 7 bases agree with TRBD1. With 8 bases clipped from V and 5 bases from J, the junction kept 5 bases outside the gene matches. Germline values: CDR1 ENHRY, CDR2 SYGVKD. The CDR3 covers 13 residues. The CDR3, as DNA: TGTGCCATCGCTTCGACAGGGAATGAAAAACTGTTTTTT. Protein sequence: CAIASTGNEKLFF.

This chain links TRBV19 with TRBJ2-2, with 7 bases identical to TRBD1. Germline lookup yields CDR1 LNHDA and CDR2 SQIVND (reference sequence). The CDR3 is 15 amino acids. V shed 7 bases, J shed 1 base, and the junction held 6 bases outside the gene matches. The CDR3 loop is CASTPGQMNTGELFF. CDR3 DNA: TGTGCCAGTACACCGGGACAGATGAACACCGGGGAGCTGTTTTTT.

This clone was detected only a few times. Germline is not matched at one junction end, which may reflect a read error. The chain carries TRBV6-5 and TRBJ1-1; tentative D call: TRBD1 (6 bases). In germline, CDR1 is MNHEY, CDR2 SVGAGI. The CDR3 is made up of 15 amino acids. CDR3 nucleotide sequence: TGTGCCAGCAGTAACTCCGAACAGGGTACCAGTGAAGCTTTCTTT. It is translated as CASSNSEQGTSEAFF.